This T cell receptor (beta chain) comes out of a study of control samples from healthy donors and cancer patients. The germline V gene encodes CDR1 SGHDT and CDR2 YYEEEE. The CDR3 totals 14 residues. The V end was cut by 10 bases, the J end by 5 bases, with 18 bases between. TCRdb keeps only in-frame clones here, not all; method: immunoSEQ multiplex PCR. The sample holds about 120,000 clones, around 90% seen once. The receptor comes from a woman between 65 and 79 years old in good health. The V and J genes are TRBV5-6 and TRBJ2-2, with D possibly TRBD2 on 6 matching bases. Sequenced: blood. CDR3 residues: CAAARGSGTGELFF. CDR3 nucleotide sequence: TGTGCCGCAGCTCGGGGGTCGGGAACCGGGGAGCTGTTTTTT.